This TCR beta chain was observed in a study of blood T cell repertoires in COVID-19. About the research overall: Whether acute or convalescent, the COVID-19 samples came from the United States, Italy and Spain. PBMCs, B-cell-depleted T cells, or T cells provided the cDNA or gDNA that made up the material.

V was pared by 5 bases and J by 13 bases, with 19 bases between. Germline CDR1 MRHNA, CDR2 SNTAGT. The length of the CDR3 is 13 residues. The repertoire was sequenced with immunoSEQ multiplex PCR; TCRdb's copy has only in-frame clones and lacks some. The table includes just under 50,000 clones, about 84% detected once. This clonotype originated in a human donor in a cohort sampled during active COVID-19. Specimen: peripheral blood. The V gene is TRBV6-4, the J gene TRBJ2-3; D is unresolved. CDR3 residues: CASSSHQRFPEYF. The CDR3 coding sequence is TGTGCCAGCAGTTCCCACCAACGCTTTCCGGAGTATTTT.